These 5 T cell receptor beta chains share one sample of origin, sequenced in a study of blood T cells in healthy people across ages. PCR was performed a second time for about 7 to 12 cycles using a sample-barcoded 5' primer and a J-beta primer mix. TCRdb fed the 5' RACE reads into MiXCR, producing one record per CDR3 protein. The table has approximately 900,000 distinct CDR3 sequences, approximately 32% seen once. These records were also assigned to another study, of T cells of mothers and their children.

Sequenced sample: blood. These receptors were taken from a middle-aged woman in good health.

Many counts were recorded for this clonotype. V usage is TRBV12-3 or TRBV12-4 and J usage is TRBJ2-7; tentatively, D is TRBD1 (6 bases). The CDR3 loop spans 17 amino acids. Deletions cut 5 bases from V and 2 bases from J, with 22 bases between. The CDR3 DNA is TGTGCCAGCAGTCCCTCCCCAGACAGGAGGAAAACCTACGAGCAGTACTTC. Its protein product is CASSPSPDRRKTYEQYF.

For this clonotype: This may be a read error: a much more frequent sequence differs by one nucleotide. The CDR3 region is CASGLEVEGTQYF. The CDR3 nucleotides read TGTGCCAGCGGCTTAGAAGTAGAGGGGACCCAGTACTTC. The chain is built from TRBV7-2 and TRBJ2-5; perhaps TRBD2 as D (5 bases). The CDR3 consists of 13 residues. Germline V lookup: CDR1 SGHTA, CDR2 FQGNSA.

Details on this clonotype: With a much larger clone just one base away, this may be a read error. The gene calls are TRBV18 and TRBJ2-1; 7 bases fit TRBD1. The CDR3 totals 15 residues. Trimming took 4 bases from V and 10 from J; bases not matched to a gene: 13. In germline, CDR1 is KGHSH, CDR2 LQKENI. The CDR3 loop reads CASSRNRGETYEQFF. In nucleotides, the CDR3 is TGTGCCAGCTCACGGAACAGGGGCGAAACCTACGAGCAGTTCTTC.

In this sample, this clonotype turned up many times. For the CDR3, the DNA is TGCGCCAGCAGCCCACTTCGGGGAGATGGCTACACCTTC. This translates into CASSPLRGDGYTF. The chain employs TRBV5-1 and TRBJ1-2; D not resolved. The V end lost 4 bases, the J end lost 6 bases, and 13 bases lay between the germline ends. The CDR3 sequence is 13 residues long. From germline, CDR1 is SGHRS and CDR2 YFSETQ.

The J gene is TRBJ2-7, the V gene TRBV24-1, with D tentatively TRBD2 (6 bases). Trimming left V 3 bases short and J 2 bases short, with 16 bases between. CDR3 length: 16 residues. Germline assignment: CDR1 KGHDR and CDR2 SFDVKD. As DNA, the CDR3 is TGTGCCACCAGTGATGGGGGTGGAGGGCAAGCCTACGAGCAGTACTTC. It yields the protein CATSDGGGGQAYEQYF.